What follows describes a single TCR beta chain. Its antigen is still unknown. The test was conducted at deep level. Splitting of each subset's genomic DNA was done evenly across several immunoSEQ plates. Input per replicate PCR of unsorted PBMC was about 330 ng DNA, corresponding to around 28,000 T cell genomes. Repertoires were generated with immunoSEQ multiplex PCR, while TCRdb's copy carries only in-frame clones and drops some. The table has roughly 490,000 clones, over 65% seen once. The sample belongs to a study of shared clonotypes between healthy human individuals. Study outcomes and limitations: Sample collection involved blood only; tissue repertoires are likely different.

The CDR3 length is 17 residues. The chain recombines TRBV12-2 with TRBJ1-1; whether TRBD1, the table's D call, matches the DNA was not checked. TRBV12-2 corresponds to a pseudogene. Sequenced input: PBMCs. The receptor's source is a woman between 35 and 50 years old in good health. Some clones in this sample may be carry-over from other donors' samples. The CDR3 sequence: CASRLVGQGWSDTEAFF. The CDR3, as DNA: TGTGCAAGTCGCTTAGTGGGACAGGGGTGGTCGGACACTGAAGCTTTCTTT.